This T cell receptor beta chain is from a study of cytomegalovirus exposure and HLA in healthy donors (dated by TCRdb to about 2017). For context, the study as a whole: An earlier analysis of several hundred of the donors reported roughly 300 Gb of sequence data and 117 million unique TCR beta sequences obtained from around 180 million T cells. An earlier analysis of some 500 of the donors applied high-throughput TCR beta sequencing to assess whether each TCR beta V gene segment acted as functional or pseudogenic. Alongside the repertoire data, information on donor age, sex, ethnicity and CMV serostatus was compiled. A handful of DR-DQ haplotypes were handled as single units for association and clustering because linkage in the cohort was strong. Typing coverage differed by locus: A, B, C, DRB1 and DQB1 were typed in about 620-640 donors, DQA1 in about 560, DPA1 in some 610, and DPB1 in roughly 450. The later analysis used no new phenotypic data to find candidate immune exposures, relying instead on TCR beta sequences and their occurrence across donors. Besides the first cohort of about 730 subjects, a separate validation cohort made up of 120 or so different subjects was used. High-throughput TCR immunosequencing, statistical association of individual TCRs with disease status, and machine learning were combined to predict cytomegalovirus infection status. Of the approximately 370 genotyped donors, 65% to 90% were placed in the genetic ancestry cluster associated with self-reported Caucasian donors. The study was designed to test whether signatures of past pathogen exposure could be identified by cataloging public T cell receptors. Using immunosequencing, the study profiled T cell repertoires from approximately 700 subjects and related those repertoires to cytomegalovirus serostatus. Class I and class II HLA loci were covered by the typing at four-digit resolution. To study patterns of TCR occurrence, a later analysis re-analyzed previously published TCR beta repertoires from under 750 donors and added high-resolution HLA genotyping. Among 300 to 500 genotyped donors of the cohort, an average of roughly 230,000 unique TCR beta nucleotide sequences was sequenced per donor, of which about 19% were non-productive. Every repertoire in the discovery cohort had been generated on one and the same sequencing platform. Genome-wide SNP genotypes for about 65% of the 666 donors were used in a later genetic analysis, which treated that subset as a discovery cohort. Roughly 300 gigabases of sequencing data and around 90 million unique TCR sequences made up an early release that covered approximately 700 HLA-typed donors. Broader findings and caveats from the paper: Most CMV-associated TCR beta chains appeared to be HLA-restricted in a later analysis, and the HLA associations seemed to be driven largely by CMV exposure. A further reported finding was that TCR beta sequences accurately predicted the HLA-A and HLA-B alleles for most subjects in the first cohort. Because counts were too low, 15 or so rarely observed V segments, including chromosome 9 orphons, were excluded from the earlier analysis of roughly 580 of the donors. In a later analysis, TCR association rates were found to vary across HLA loci, with the most associated TCRs seen for DRB1 alleles and the fewest for HLA-C alleles. Linkage disequilibrium might explain the correlated functional status among segregating V segments, but an unknown experimental factor could not be ruled out. An earlier analysis of approximately 500 of the donors showed that most TCR beta V segments appeared in productive rearrangements either about 87% or about 30% of the time, which broadly matched IMGT annotations. A total of some 180 TCR beta chains were listed by the study as associated with cytomegalovirus. Compared with the approximately 670-donor mean, donors in an Asian-associated ancestry cluster had fewer N-insertions in productive TCRs, according to a later genetic analysis. A later analysis found that HLA-associated TCR beta chains were more clonally expanded and had lower generation probabilities than equally common non-associated chains. When HLA alleles, especially DR and DQ, strongly co-occurred, attributing TCR associations to individual alleles was difficult. Sequencing depth was assumed to be roughly uniform across donors in the presence/absence analyses, though that assumption may not hold. Because the 87-base-pair reads could not distinguish some IMGT-functional V segments, including TRBV6-2 and TRBV6-3, those segments were excluded. While some public TCRs were present in many individuals, most TCR sequences turned up only very rarely across donors. Immune exposure information for the cohort was limited to CMV serostatus. In vitro tests confirmed that a few of the cytomegalovirus-associated TCR beta chains recognize cytomegalovirus antigens. The cohort was sequenced for TCR beta chains only, and without alpha or paired-chain data the features that could be detected were limited. Because HLA typing was unavailable for some donors at each locus, only the typed subset was used in association tests. Several of the top co-occurrence clusters appeared to be linked to parvovirus B19, influenza, CMV and Epstein-Barr virus, according to a later analysis. Cytomegalovirus status was reported to be diagnosed by the classifier with high specificity and sensitivity in both the original and validation cohorts. A later analysis associated about 17,000 TCR beta sequences with specific HLA alleles at a false discovery rate of 0.05. A cluster of highly shared sequence variants was judged likely to represent a technical artifact of the sequencing pipeline. It was suggested by the authors that the approach could potentially be generalized to other disease states and immunological phenotypes. A later genetic analysis associated a missense DCLRE1C variant with V-gene and J-gene trimming of TCR beta chains, and an independent cohort replicated the association.

Notes on this clone: Its recognized antigen is unknown. Nothing much larger sits one base from this clone, and base qualities are not available.

The CDR3, from cysteine to phenylalanine, totals 14 residues. The entry retains the CDR3 DNA only, 42 bases that are in frame from base 1. The junction shows trimming of 4 bases on V and 2 bases on J, and the gene matches do not reach 3 bases of it. Based on the germline V gene, the CDR1 and CDR2 sequences are SQVTM and ANQGSEA. In total, just over 650 healthy bone marrow donors made up the cohort. At the time of sampling, every cohort member was nominally healthy, though immune exposures that went unrecorded were likely present. The donor was CMV seronegative and was included in the group of 352 seronegative cohort members. A peripheral blood sample was collected from each donor, and TCR beta sequencing was performed on peripheral blood mononuclear cells. The Qiagen DNeasy Blood Extraction Kit was used to extract genomic DNA from the blood cell samples. The method was the immunoSEQ multiplex PCR assay. For the multiplex PCR, a mixture combining 60 forward primers for TCR Vbeta segments and 13 reverse primers for TCR Jbeta segments was used. A multiplex PCR assay on genomic DNA amplified the CDR3 region of rearranged TCR beta genes. Amplified TCR beta libraries were sequenced as 87-base-pair reads on the Illumina HiSeq System. In the source study's methods: In a later analysis, 80 million or so unique TCR beta chains were counted across the roughly 700 repertoires, and around 10 million of these chains were shared by at least two donors. A nearest-neighbor algorithm error-corrected the raw reads and collapsed the reads into unique sequences, merging closely related sequences to remove PCR and sequencing errors. V, D and J gene segments were assigned by aligning CDR3 sequences to IMGT reference sequences. Each retained sequence needed at least a six-nucleotide match to both a V gene segment and a J gene segment. A rearrangement was called productive if the CDR3 had no stop codons and remained in frame with V and J, and every other rearrangement was called non-productive. Following IMGT convention, CDR3 was defined as the stretch from the second conserved V-encoded cysteine up to the conserved J-encoded phenylalanine. Sequences without an unambiguous match to a single V gene segment were excluded from the earlier analysis of about 600 of the donors. An earlier analysis of 500 to 700 of the donors classified V segments as functional when productive rearrangements were above 56.7% and as segregating when the standard deviation between donors was above 5%. A statistical classification framework was built for diagnosing cytomegalovirus status from the catalog of TCR beta chain sequences. V and J gene assignment, in a later analysis, came from comparing TCR nucleotide sequences with IMGT/GENE-DB human TR gene sequences. The TCRdist pipeline was used in a later analysis to assign CDR3 sequences and most-parsimonious VDJ recombination scenarios. In a later analysis, each TCR beta chain was defined by its CDR3 amino acid sequence together with its V-gene family, and reads without a unique V-gene family were excluded. As a way to deal with suspected cross-contamination and a sequencing artifact, a later analysis dropped approximately 590 nucleotide sequences that were highly shared and had low generation probability. In a later analysis, a clonal expansion index was calculated for each public chain from normalized within-repertoire ranks of inferred template counts. In a later analysis, generation probabilities were computed using a VDJ recombination model fitted to out-of-frame rearrangements, and the results were checked against IGoR. Hypergeometric tests were used in a later analysis to score TCR-TCR, TCR-HLA and TCR-CMV co-occurrence, with a repertoire-size bias correction applied to the TCR pairs. In a later analysis, false discovery rates were estimated by permuting HLA or CMV assignments 20 times. A later analysis grouped co-occurring TCRs with DBSCAN, adding TCRdist sequence similarity when clustering within HLA-allele-positive subsets. Co-occurrence clustering excluded repertoires with fewer than 30,000 or more than 120,000 public chains, plus five with anomalous nucleotide sharing. Here the immuneACCESS table is served through TCRdb, limited to in-frame sequences with V and J called. Missing clones are a known gap in these copies; in checked studies unresolved V genes cover under half, and the rest lacks a known reason. V and J calls and clone size follow that table, whereas D and trimming were derived from the DNA. The sample data list some 120,000 clones, and approximately 80% of these were observed just once. Of the sample, approximately 1.2% falls within the top ten clones.

What was sequenced was PBMCs. The chain joins TRBV29-1 to TRBJ2-3; 10 of the junction bases match TRBD2. This clonotype was sampled from a middle-aged man in good health and CMV-seronegative. For the CDR3, the sequence is CSVALAGLTDTQYF. The sequence in DNA is TGCAGCGTTGCACTAGCGGGACTCACAGATACGCAGTATTTT.